One sample yielded the 7 T cell receptor beta chains listed below, sequenced in a study of shared clonotypes between healthy human individuals. The table came from immunoSEQ multiplex PCR; TCRdb's copy has only in-frame clones and leaves some out. The table has approximately 600,000 clones, 85% to 95% seen once; the top ten hold about 0.11%. Selected positively for CCR7 and CD45RO-negative, naive CD8 cells excluded terminally differentiated effector memory CD45RA+ cells. The sample taken for sequencing was naive CD8+ T cells sorted from blood. These receptors came from a woman aged 25 to 39 in good health.

Remarks on this clone: Other DNA variants within this sample encode the same CDR3. The chain combines TRBV2 with TRBJ2-7; D gene ambiguous. From germline, CDR1 is SNHLY and CDR2 FYNNEI. The CDR3 contains 12 residues. V lost 6 bases, J lost 1 base, and 7 bases lay in between. CDR3 in amino acids: CASSLSSYEQYF. The CDR3 DNA reads TGTGCCAGCAGCCTATCTTCCTACGAGCAGTACTTC. Full variable domain (missing parts from reference TRBV2 and TRBJ2-7): EPEVTQTPSHQVTQMGQEVILRCVPISNHLYFYWYRQILGQKVEFLVSFYNNEISEKSEIFDDQFSVERPDGSNFTLKIRSTKLEDSAMYFCASSLSSYEQYFGPGTRLTVT.

The V call is TRBV6-6, the J call TRBJ1-2; 12 bases agree with TRBD1. Germline V gives CDR1 MNHNY, CDR2 SVGAGI (reference sequence). V was pared by 9 bases and J by 4 bases, with 9 bases of the junction left unmatched. The CDR3 totals 15 residues. The CDR3 DNA follows: TGTGCCAGTTCCGGGACAGGGGGCTTGAGCTATGGCTACACCTTC. Its protein is CASSGTGGLSYGYTF.

This chain links TRBV6-6 with TRBJ2-5; no clear D. From germline, CDR1 is MNHNY and CDR2 SVGAGI (reference sequence). V lost 1 base and J lost 1, with 7 bases in between. The CDR3 consists of 14 residues. CDR3 sequence: CASSYLGPQETQYF. The CDR3 nucleotides are TGTGCCAGCAGTTACTTAGGGCCCCAAGAGACCCAGTACTTC.

The gene calls are TRBV6-4 and TRBJ1-5; 7 positions agree with TRBD1. The V gene end was trimmed by 6 bases and the J gene end by 6 bases; junction bases not matched to a gene: 17. Germline CDR1 is MRHNA and CDR2 is SNTAGT. This CDR3 contains 17 residues. CDR3 sequence: CASREPGDRDYGQPQHF. The CDR3, as DNA: TGTGCCAGCAGAGAACCGGGTGACAGGGATTATGGTCAGCCCCAGCATTTT.

The rearrangement links TRBV13 to TRBJ2-6; D is unclear. V was shortened by 5 bases and J by 4 bases, with 27 bases between the two germline ends. The CDR3 consists of 20 residues. Germline-derived CDR1 and CDR2 are PRHDT and FYEKMQ (reference sequence). CDR3 DNA: TGTGCCAGCAGCCCCCCCGGGTGGGGATCCCCGTTGAGGGGGGCCAACGTCCTGACTTTC. Protein: CASSPPGWGSPLRGANVLTF.

The gene calls are TRBV6-5 and TRBJ1-2; D may be TRBD1 (6 bases). This CDR3 is built from 13 residues. V was cut by 6 bases and J by 4 bases, with 12 bases left in between. The V gene's germline CDR1 is MNHEY and CDR2 SVGAGI. CDR3 in DNA: TGTGCCAGCAGCCCGGGGGGCATCTATGGCTACACCTTC. This gives the protein CASSPGGIYGYTF.

This rearrangement joins TRBV11-2 to TRBJ2-7; unclear D gene. The CDR3 runs 14 residues. V lost 0 bases to trimming and J lost 3 bases, with 9 bases between them. The germline V gene encodes CDR1 SGHAT and CDR2 FQNNGV. The CDR3 DNA reads as TGTGCCAGCAGCTTAGACGGGCGGAACTACGAGCAGTACTTC. It specifies CASSLDGRNYEQYF.